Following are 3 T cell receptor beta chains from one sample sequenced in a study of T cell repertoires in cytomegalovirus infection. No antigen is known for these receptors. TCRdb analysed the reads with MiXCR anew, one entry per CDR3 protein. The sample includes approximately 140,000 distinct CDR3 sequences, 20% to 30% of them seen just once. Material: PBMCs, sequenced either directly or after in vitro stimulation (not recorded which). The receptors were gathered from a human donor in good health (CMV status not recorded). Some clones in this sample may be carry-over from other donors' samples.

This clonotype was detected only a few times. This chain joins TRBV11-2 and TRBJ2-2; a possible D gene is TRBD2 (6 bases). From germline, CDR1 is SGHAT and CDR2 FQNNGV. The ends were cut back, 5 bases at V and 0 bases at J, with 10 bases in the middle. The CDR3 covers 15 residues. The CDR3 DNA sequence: TGTGCCAGCAGCGCGACGGGGGCGAACACCGGGGAGCTGTTTTTT. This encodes CASSATGANTGELFF.

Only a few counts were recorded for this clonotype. The CDR3 is CASSFGQGQLYEQYF. The CDR3 coding sequence is TGTGCCAGCAGCTTCGGCCAGGGACAACTCTACGAGCAGTACTTC. The chain has TRBV5-4 and TRBJ2-7; perhaps TRBD1 as D (6 bases). V shed 2 bases and J shed 3 bases, with 15 bases lying between them. The CDR3 runs to 15 residues. CDR1 is SGHNT and CDR2 is YYREEE in the germline V gene (reference sequence). Based on the CDR3 plus reference TRBV5-4 and TRBJ2-7, the full variable domain is ETGVTQSPTHLIKTRGQQVTLRCSSQSGHNTVSWYQQALGQGPQFIFQYYREEENGRGNFPPRFSGLQFPNYSSELNVNALELDDSALYLCASSFGQGQLYEQYFGPGTRLTVT.

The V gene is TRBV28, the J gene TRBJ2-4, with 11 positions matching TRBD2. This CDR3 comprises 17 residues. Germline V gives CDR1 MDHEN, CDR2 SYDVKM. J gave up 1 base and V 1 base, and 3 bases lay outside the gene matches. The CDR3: CASSLSIAGGAKNIQYF. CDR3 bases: TGTGCCAGCAGTTTATCAATAGCGGGAGGGGCCAAAAACATTCAGTACTTC. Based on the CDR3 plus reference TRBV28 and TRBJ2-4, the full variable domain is DVKVTQSSRYLVKRTGEKVFLECVQDMDHENMFWYRQDPGLGLRLIYFSYDVKMKEKGDIPEGYSVSREKKERFSLILESASTNQTSMYLCASSLSIAGGAKNIQYFGAGTRLSVL.